One sample yielded the 28 T cell receptor beta chains listed below, sequenced in a study of cytomegalovirus exposure and HLA in healthy donors. PCR primers comprised 60 Vbeta and 13 Jbeta primers. The protocol was immunoSEQ multiplex PCR, while the TCRdb copy is restricted to in-frame clones and leaves out a portion. The sample yields approximately 190,000 clones, 84% seen once. The sequenced sample was PBMCs. Receptor source: a woman aged 45 to 65 in good health and CMV-seropositive.

This chain joins TRBV20-1 and TRBJ2-2; no reliable D call. Trimming pared 1 base from V and 7 bases from J, leaving 4 bases between. CDR1 DFQATT and CDR2 SNEGSKA come from the germline V gene (reference sequence). CDR3 size: 11 residues. CDR3 amino acids: CSARARGELFF. CDR3 DNA sequence: TGCAGTGCTAGAGCCCGCGGGGAGCTGTTTTTT.

This clone was detected a few times. The rearrangement uses TRBV18 and TRBJ1-2, with 11 nucleotides matching TRBD1. The CDR3 covers 15 residues. Trimming took 3 bases from V and 5 from J; bases not matched to a gene: 5. In germline, CDR1 is KGHSH, CDR2 LQKENI. The CDR3 sequence is CASSPGDRGSYGYTF. The CDR3 nucleotides are TGTGCCAGCTCACCGGGGGACAGGGGGAGTTATGGCTACACCTTC.

CDR3 loop: CASSRGQGFGYTF. The CDR3 DNA sequence: TGTGCCAGCAGCCGGGGACAGGGCTTTGGCTACACCTTC. The chain has TRBV7-3 and TRBJ1-2, with TRBD1 matching 9 bases. The CDR3 consists of 13 residues. Trimming removed 5 bases from V and 7 bases from J; junction bases left unmatched: 5. The germline gives CDR1 SGHTA, CDR2 FQGTGA.

The chain combines TRBV5-6 with TRBJ1-2; perhaps TRBD1 as D (5 bases). This CDR3 is built from 15 residues. V was clipped by 0 bases and J by 5 bases, with 14 bases between them. Per germline, CDR1 SGHDT and CDR2 YYEEEE. The CDR3 bases are TGTGCCAGCAGCTTGGATGACAGCCGGGGGTATGGCTACACCTTC. Residues: CASSLDDSRGYGYTF.

The chain is built from TRBV27 and TRBJ1-1; D uncertain. CDR1 and CDR2 (germline): MNHEY, SMNVEV (reference sequence). The CDR3 runs to 14 residues. Trimming removed 4 bases from V and 1 base from J, with 10 bases in between. The CDR3 region is CASSWSVQNTEAFF. Here the CDR3 DNA reads TGTGCCAGCAGTTGGTCCGTACAGAACACTGAAGCTTTCTTT.

V gene TRBV6-6 combines with J gene TRBJ1-5; D gene unclear. The CDR3 consists of 14 residues. V gave up 6 bases and J gave up 7 bases, with 16 bases separating them. Germline loops: CDR1 MNHNY, CDR2 SVGAGI (reference sequence). This CDR3 reads CASSTGRPGQPQHF. In DNA form, the CDR3 reads TGTGCCAGCAGCACCGGGAGGCCCGGACAGCCCCAGCATTTT.

The chain uses TRBV28 and TRBJ2-7; TRBD1 might be the D (6 bases). CDR3 length equals 14 residues. CDR1 MDHEN and CDR2 SYDVKM come from the germline V gene. With 2 bases removed from V and 7 bases from J, the gap between germline ends came to 15 bases. The CDR3 reads CASSLARGPFEQYF. CDR3 bases: TGTGCCAGCAGTTTAGCCAGGGGCCCCTTTGAGCAGTACTTC. Combining the CDR3 with reference TRBV28 and TRBJ2-7 gives the whole variable domain DVKVTQSSRYLVKRTGEKVFLECVQDMDHENMFWYRQDPGLGLRLIYFSYDVKMKEKGDIPEGYSVSREKKERFSLILESASTNQTSMYLCASSLARGPFEQYFGPGTRLTVT.

The chain joins TRBV2 to TRBJ2-1; the match to TRBD2 covers 10 bases. Germline V CDR1 and CDR2: SNHLY, FYNNEI. Germline trimming cut 6 bases from V and 4 bases from J; bases unmatched to any gene: 6. CDR3 size: 15 residues. The chain's CDR3 is CASSTSGGVYNEQFF. DNA of the CDR3: TGTGCCAGCAGCACCAGCGGGGGGGTTTACAATGAGCAGTTCTTC.

This chain links TRBV2 with TRBJ2-3; D is unclear. Per germline, CDR1 SNHLY and CDR2 FYNNEI. V gave up 6 bases and J gave up 0 bases, with 4 bases separating them. This CDR3 is 12 amino acids long. In nucleotides, the CDR3 is TGTGCCAGCAGCGGGAGCACAGATACGCAGTATTTT. Protein sequence: CASSGSTDTQYF.

The J gene is TRBJ2-3, the V gene TRBV4-3, with D possibly TRBD1 on 5 matching bases. The CDR3 runs to 15 residues. Trimming cost V 1 base and J 2 bases, with 10 bases left between them. Germline assignment: CDR1 LGHNA and CDR2 YSLEER. The CDR3 loop is CASSQGEGHTDTQYF. For the CDR3, the DNA is TGCGCCAGCAGCCAAGGTGAAGGACACACAGATACGCAGTATTTT.

V gene TRBV9 combines with J gene TRBJ2-7; D is uncertain. Trimming removed 3 bases at V and 6 bases at J, with 13 bases between. Germline lookup yields CDR1 SGDLS and CDR2 YYNGEE. The CDR3 is 13 amino acids. The DNA of the CDR3 is TGTGCCAGCAGCGCGCTAAGACACTCCGAGCAGTACTTC. Its translation is CASSALRHSEQYF. The entire variable domain, with the rest obtained from reference TRBV9 and TRBJ2-7, is as follows: DSGVTQTPKHLITATGQRVTLRCSPRSGDLSVYWYQQSLDQGLQFLIQYYNGEERAKGNILERFSAQQFPDLHSELNLSSLELGDSALYFCASSALRHSEQYFGPGTRLTVT.

The V and J genes are TRBV6-6 and TRBJ1-4, with TRBD1 identical over 8 bases. CDR1 MNHNY and CDR2 SVGAGI come from the germline V gene (reference sequence). V lost 6 bases to trimming and J lost 5 bases; unmatched junction nucleotides: 5. CDR3 size: 14 residues. The CDR3 DNA reads as TGTGCCAGCAGCAGGACAGGGTTGAATGAAAAACTGTTTTTT. This translates into CASSRTGLNEKLFF.

V gene TRBV19 combines with J gene TRBJ2-5; 9 nucleotides line up with TRBD1. The J call is in doubt because the DNA end fits TRBJ2-7 better. The CDR3 runs 17 residues. Germline CDR1 is LNHDA and CDR2 is SQIVND (reference sequence). The CDR3: CASPENRGPTNSYEQYF. The CDR3 DNA follows: TGTGCCAGCCCCGAGAACAGGGGGCCTACCAACTCCTACGAGCAGTACTTC.

The DNA of the CDR3 is TGTGCCAGCAGTATAACGGGAGGGACTGAAGCTTTCTTT. Amino acids: CASSITGGTEAFF. This chain joins TRBV7-6 and TRBJ1-1, with D unresolved. Germline V CDR1 and CDR2: SGHVS, FNYEAQ. This CDR3 is 13 amino acids long. V was trimmed by 6 bases and J by 5 bases, leaving 13 bases between them. Looking up the rest from reference TRBV7-6 and TRBJ1-1 gives the full variable domain: GAGVSQSPRYKVTKRGQDVALRCDPISGHVSLYWYRQALGQGPEFLTYFNYEAQQDKSGLPNDRFSAERPEGSISTLTIQRTEQRDSAMYRCASSITGGTEAFFGQGTRLTVV.

In its sample, this clone was seen a few times. The chain links TRBV4-1 to TRBJ2-6, with D maybe TRBD1 (6 bases). The CDR3 runs 19 residues. V was pared by 2 bases and J by 0 bases, with 17 bases between. The germline CDR1 and CDR2 sequences are MGHRA and YSYEKL. The chain's CDR3 is CASSQPGGGQYSGANVLTF. The DNA of the CDR3 is TGCGCCAGCAGCCAACCTGGGGGCGGACAGTACTCTGGGGCCAACGTCCTGACTTTC.

V usage is TRBV28 and J usage is TRBJ1-2, with D unclear. Germline V gives CDR1 MDHEN, CDR2 SYDVKM. The CDR3 runs 14 residues. Trimming took 1 base from V and 4 from J, leaving 10 bases between them. The CDR3 sequence: CASSLFPVSYGYTF. The CDR3 region has the DNA TGTGCCAGCAGTTTATTCCCCGTGAGCTATGGCTACACCTTC.

Here the CDR3 reads CASSPGQGAEAFF. The CDR3 DNA is TGTGCCAGCAGCCCGGGACAGGGCGCTGAAGCTTTCTTT. V and J are TRBV7-8 and TRBJ1-1; 9 positions match TRBD1. The CDR3 has 13 residues. With 5 bases clipped from V and 6 bases from J, the junction kept 4 bases outside the gene matches. Germline lookup yields CDR1 SGHVS and CDR2 FQNEAQ.

The table lists this clone with a few counts. The chain couples TRBV6-1 to TRBJ1-3; D ambiguous. Germline V gene lookup returns CDR1 MNHNS and CDR2 SASEGT. The CDR3 is 11 amino acids. CDR3: CAQQAGNTIYF. The CDR3 DNA follows: TGTGCACAGCAGGCGGGAAACACCATATATTTT.

V gene TRBV6-1 combines with J gene TRBJ1-2; D uncertain. CDR1 MNHNS and CDR2 SASEGT come from the germline V gene. The V gene lost 2 bases and the J gene lost 1 base, with 5 bases spanning the gap. There are 13 residues in the CDR3. As DNA, the CDR3 is TGTGCCAGCAGTGAAATCTTTAACTATGGCTACACCTTC. It encodes CASSEIFNYGYTF.

In this sample, this clone turned up a few times. The rearrangement uses TRBV5-1 and TRBJ2-1, with D maybe TRBD2 (6 bases). Trimming cost V 2 bases and J 2 bases, with 14 bases left between them. Looked up from germline, CDR1 is SGHRS and CDR2 is YFSETQ. This CDR3 is built from 16 residues. This CDR3 reads CASSFTAGLTYNEQFF. The CDR3 DNA reads as TGCGCCAGCAGCTTCACCGCCGGACTAACCTACAATGAGCAGTTCTTC.

The chain has TRBV2 and TRBJ1-5; D call uncertain. The germline V and J ends were trimmed by 1 base and 1 base, with 11 bases remaining between them. CDR1 SNHLY and CDR2 FYNNEI come from the germline V gene. The CDR3 sequence is 16 residues long. The DNA for the CDR3 is TGTGCCAGCAGTGAAGGCGGAATGCCCAGCAATCAGCCCCAGCATTTT. Protein sequence: CASSEGGMPSNQPQHF.

The chain links TRBV6-5 to TRBJ2-5; TRBD1 aligns across 7 bases. Germline V gene lookup returns CDR1 MNHEY and CDR2 SVGAGI. V lost 5 bases to trimming and J lost 6 bases; unmatched junction nucleotides: 6. This CDR3 region has 13 residues. The CDR3 loop reads CASSRQGEKTQYF. CDR3 nucleotides: TGTGCCAGCAGTAGACAGGGAGAGAAGACCCAGTACTTC.

This rearrangement joins TRBV2 to TRBJ1-2, with 7 bases that match TRBD1. Germline CDR1 and CDR2: SNHLY and FYNNEI. Trimming at V came to 8 bases and at J to 8 bases, leaving 11 bases not matched to a gene. CDR3 size: 13 residues. CDR3 residues: CASANRGSYGYTF. Written as DNA, the CDR3 is TGTGCCAGCGCGAACAGGGGATCGTACGGCTACACCTTC.

A single count supports this clone. Sequence at one end of the junction differs from germline and may be a read error. J is TRBJ2-7 and V is TRBV7-2; D perhaps matches TRBD2 (5 bases). The CDR3 has 11 residues. Germline-derived CDR1 and CDR2 are SGHTA and FQGNSA. CDR3 in DNA: TGTGCCAGCAGCTTCGACGGAGGTACCACCTTC. It translates to CASSFDGGTTF.

V is TRBV5-1 and J is TRBJ2-5; 14 bases line up with TRBD2. V shed 4 bases and J 7 bases; nucleotides not matched to a gene: 12. Germline CDR1 is SGHRS and CDR2 is YFSETQ. This CDR3 is built from 17 residues. The CDR3 nucleotides read TGCGCCAGCAGCACCCGAGGACTAGCGGGGGGTGAAGGGACCCAGTACTTC. Its translation: CASSTRGLAGGEGTQYF.

The V and J genes are TRBV11-2 and TRBJ2-1; TRBD1 agrees at 10 bases. V lost 6 bases to trimming and J lost 2 bases; unmatched junction nucleotides: 10. This CDR3 has 17 amino acids. Germline CDR1 and CDR2: SGHAT and FQNNGV. CDR3 sequence reads: CASSSNPTGGPYNEQFF. Written as DNA, the CDR3 is TGTGCCAGCAGTTCCAATCCGACAGGGGGCCCCTACAATGAGCAGTTCTTC.

This clone was detected many times. The chain employs TRBV2 and TRBJ1-5, with D possibly matching TRBD1 (5 bases). CDR1 SNHLY and CDR2 FYNNEI come from the germline V gene. V was trimmed by 4 bases and J by 6 bases, leaving 7 bases between them. The CDR3 is 12 amino acids. The CDR3 sequence is CASSVGGQPQHF. CDR3 in DNA: TGTGCCAGCAGTGTGGGGGGTCAGCCCCAGCATTTT.

The gene calls are TRBV28 and TRBJ2-2; 8 positions agree with TRBD1. Germline V gene sequence: CDR1 MDHEN, CDR2 SYDVKM. With V trimmed by 6 bases and J by 1 base, 1 base remained unmatched. The CDR3 consists of 14 residues. The CDR3 loop is CASRGTGNTGELFF. Here the CDR3 DNA reads TGTGCCAGCAGAGGGACAGGGAACACCGGGGAGCTGTTTTTT.